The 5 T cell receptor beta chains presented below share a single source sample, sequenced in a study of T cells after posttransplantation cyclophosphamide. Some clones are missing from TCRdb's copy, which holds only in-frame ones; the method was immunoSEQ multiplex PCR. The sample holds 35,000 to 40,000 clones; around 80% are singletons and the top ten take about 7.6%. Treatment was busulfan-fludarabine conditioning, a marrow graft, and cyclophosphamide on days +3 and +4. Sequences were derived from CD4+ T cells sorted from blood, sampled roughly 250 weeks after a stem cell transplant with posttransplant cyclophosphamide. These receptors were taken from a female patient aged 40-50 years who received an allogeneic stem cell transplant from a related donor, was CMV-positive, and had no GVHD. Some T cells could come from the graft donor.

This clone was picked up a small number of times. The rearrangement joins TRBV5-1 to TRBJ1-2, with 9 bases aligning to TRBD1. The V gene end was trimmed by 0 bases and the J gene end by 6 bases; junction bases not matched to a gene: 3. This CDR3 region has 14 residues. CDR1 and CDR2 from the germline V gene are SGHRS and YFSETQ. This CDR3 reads CASSLDRGQDGYTF. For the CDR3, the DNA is TGCGCCAGCAGCTTGGACAGGGGGCAGGATGGCTACACCTTC. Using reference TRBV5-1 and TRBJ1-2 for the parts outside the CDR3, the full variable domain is KAGVTQTPRYLIKTRGQQVTLSCSPISGHRSVSWYQQTPGQGLQFLFEYFSETQRNKGNFPGRFSGRQFSNSRSEMNVSTLELGDSALYLCASSLDRGQDGYTFGSGTRLTVV.

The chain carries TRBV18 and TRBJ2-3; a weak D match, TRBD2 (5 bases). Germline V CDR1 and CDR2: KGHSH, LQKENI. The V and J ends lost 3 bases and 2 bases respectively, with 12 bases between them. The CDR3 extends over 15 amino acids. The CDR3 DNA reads TGTGCCAGCTCACCTCAGCGGAGAAACACAGATACGCAGTATTTT. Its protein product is CASSPQRRNTDTQYF.

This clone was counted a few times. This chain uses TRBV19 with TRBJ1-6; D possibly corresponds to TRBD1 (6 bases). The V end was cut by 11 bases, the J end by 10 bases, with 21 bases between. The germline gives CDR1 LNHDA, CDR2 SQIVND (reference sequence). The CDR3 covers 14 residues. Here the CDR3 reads CAVRGAGTRSPLHF. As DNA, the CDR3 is TGTGCCGTCCGGGGGGCGGGTACGCGGTCACCCCTCCACTTT.

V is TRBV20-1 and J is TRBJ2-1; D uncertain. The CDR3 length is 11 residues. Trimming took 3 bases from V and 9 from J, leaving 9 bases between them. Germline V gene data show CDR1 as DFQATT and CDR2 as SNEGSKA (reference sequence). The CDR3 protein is CSASVQFEQFF. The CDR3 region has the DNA TGCAGTGCTAGTGTACAGTTTGAGCAGTTCTTC.

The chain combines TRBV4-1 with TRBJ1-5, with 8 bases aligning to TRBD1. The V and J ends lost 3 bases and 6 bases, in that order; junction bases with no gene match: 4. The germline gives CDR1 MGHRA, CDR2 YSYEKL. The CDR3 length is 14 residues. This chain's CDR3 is CASSQTGVFQPQHF. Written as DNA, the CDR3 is TGCGCCAGCAGCCAGACAGGGGTATTTCAGCCCCAGCATTTT.